There are many counts of the clone carrying this T cell receptor beta chain. The data are from a study of T-cell reconstitution after alpha-beta-depleted transplantation in children. The CDR3 contains 16 residues. Germline assignment: CDR1 SGHAT and CDR2 FQNNGV. The trim removed 5 bases at V and 3 bases at J, leaving 8 bases unmatched. Unique molecular identifiers were incorporated into the prepared TCRbeta library. TCRdb re-called the PCR reads through MiXCR, storing one row per CDR3 protein. Counted here are roughly 200,000 distinct CDR3 sequences, roughly 15% occurring once; the ten biggest clones make up roughly 13%.

This rearrangement joins TRBV11-2 to TRBJ2-1, with 9 positions matching TRBD2. The sample consisted of PBMCs from the stem cell graft donor, taken from the stem cell graft. The receptor comes from a human donor who donated a stem cell graft to a child with acute lymphoblastic leukemia. Here the CDR3 reads CASSHRTSDYYNEQFF. CDR3 DNA sequence: TGTGCCAGCAGCCACCGGACTAGCGATTACTACAATGAGCAGTTCTTC. Drawing the rest from reference TRBV11-2 and TRBJ2-1, the complete variable domain is EAGVAQSPRYKIIEKRQSVAFWCNPISGHATLYWYQQILGQGPKLLIQFQNNGVVDDSQLPKDRFSAERLKGVDSTLKIQPAKLEDSAVYLCASSHRTSDYYNEQFFGPGTRLTVL.